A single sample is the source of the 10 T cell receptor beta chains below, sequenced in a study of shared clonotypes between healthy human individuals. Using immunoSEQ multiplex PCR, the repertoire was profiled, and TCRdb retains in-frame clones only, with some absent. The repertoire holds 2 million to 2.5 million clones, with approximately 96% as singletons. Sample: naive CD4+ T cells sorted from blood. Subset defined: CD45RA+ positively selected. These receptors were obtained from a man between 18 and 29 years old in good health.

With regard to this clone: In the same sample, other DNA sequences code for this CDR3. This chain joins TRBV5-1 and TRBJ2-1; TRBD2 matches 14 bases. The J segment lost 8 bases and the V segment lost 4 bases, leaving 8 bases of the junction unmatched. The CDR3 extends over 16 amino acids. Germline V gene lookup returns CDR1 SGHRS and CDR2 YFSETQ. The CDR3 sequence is CASSLPGLAGVDEQFF. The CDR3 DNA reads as TGCGCCAGCAGCCTGCCGGGACTAGCGGGAGTAGATGAGCAGTTCTTC.

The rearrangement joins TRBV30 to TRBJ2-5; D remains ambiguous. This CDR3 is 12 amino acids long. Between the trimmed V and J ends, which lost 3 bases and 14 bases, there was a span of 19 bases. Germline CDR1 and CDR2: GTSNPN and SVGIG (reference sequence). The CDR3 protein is CAWSEQPSPRYF. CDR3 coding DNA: TGTGCCTGGAGCGAACAACCAAGCCCCCGCTACTTC.

Written as DNA, the CDR3 is TGTGCCAGCAGTTTAGGAAGCCCGGGAGATACGCAGTATTTT. It yields the protein CASSLGSPGDTQYF. The chain employs TRBV28 and TRBJ2-3, with unresolved D. This CDR3 comprises 14 residues. The germline CDR1 and CDR2 sequences are MDHEN and SYDVKM. Trimming shortened V by 2 bases and J by 5 bases, and 11 bases separated the two germline ends. The full variable domain, completed using reference TRBV28 and TRBJ2-3, is DVKVTQSSRYLVKRTGEKVFLECVQDMDHENMFWYRQDPGLGLRLIYFSYDVKMKEKGDIPEGYSVSREKKERFSLILESASTNQTSMYLCASSLGSPGDTQYFGPGTRLTVL.

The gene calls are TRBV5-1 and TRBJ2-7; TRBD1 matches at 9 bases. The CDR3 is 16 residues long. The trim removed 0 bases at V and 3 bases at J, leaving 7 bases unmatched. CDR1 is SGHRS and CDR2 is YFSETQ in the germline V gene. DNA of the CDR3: TGCGCCAGCAGCTTGGTTGCGGGACAGGGCTTCTACGAGCAGTACTTC. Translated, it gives CASSLVAGQGFYEQYF. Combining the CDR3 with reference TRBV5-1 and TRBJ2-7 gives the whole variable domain KAGVTQTPRYLIKTRGQQVTLSCSPISGHRSVSWYQQTPGQGLQFLFEYFSETQRNKGNFPGRFSGRQFSNSRSEMNVSTLELGDSALYLCASSLVAGQGFYEQYFGPGTRLTVT.

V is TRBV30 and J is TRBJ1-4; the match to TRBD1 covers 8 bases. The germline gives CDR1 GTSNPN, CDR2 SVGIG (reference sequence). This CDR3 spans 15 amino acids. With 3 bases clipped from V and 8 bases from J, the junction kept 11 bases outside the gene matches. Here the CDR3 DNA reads TGTGCCTGGAGCGAAAGGACAGGGCTGGGGGAAAAACTGTTTTTT. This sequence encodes CAWSERTGLGEKLFF.

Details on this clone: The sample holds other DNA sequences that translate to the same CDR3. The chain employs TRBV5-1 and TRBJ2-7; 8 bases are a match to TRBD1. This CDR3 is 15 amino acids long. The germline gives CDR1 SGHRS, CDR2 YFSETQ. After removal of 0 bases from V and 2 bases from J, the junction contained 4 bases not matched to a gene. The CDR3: CASSLDGQGPYEQYF. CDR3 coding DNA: TGCGCCAGCAGCTTGGATGGACAGGGACCCTACGAGCAGTACTTC.

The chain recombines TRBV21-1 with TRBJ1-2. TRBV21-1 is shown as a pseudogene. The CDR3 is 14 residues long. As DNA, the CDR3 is TGTGCCAGCACGGAGGGAGGGGGATTCTATGGCTACACCTTC. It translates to CASTEGGGFYGYTF.

The CDR3 bases are TGTGCCAGCAGCGCCCCACCCGGGACAGGGGAGAGGGTCACTGAAGCTTTCTTT. Translation: CASSAPPGTGERVTEAFF. The chain links TRBV9 to TRBJ1-1; 10 bases agree with TRBD1. Looked up from germline, CDR1 is SGDLS and CDR2 is YYNGEE. The CDR3 totals 18 residues. Trimming at V came to 3 bases and at J to 4 bases, leaving 15 bases not matched to a gene.

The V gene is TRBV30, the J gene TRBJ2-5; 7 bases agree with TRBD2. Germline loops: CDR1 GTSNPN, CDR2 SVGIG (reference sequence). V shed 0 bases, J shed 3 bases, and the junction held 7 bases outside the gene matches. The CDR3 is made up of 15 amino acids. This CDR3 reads CAWSVPRTSKETQYF. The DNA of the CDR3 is TGTGCCTGGAGTGTACCTAGGACTAGTAAAGAGACCCAGTACTTC.

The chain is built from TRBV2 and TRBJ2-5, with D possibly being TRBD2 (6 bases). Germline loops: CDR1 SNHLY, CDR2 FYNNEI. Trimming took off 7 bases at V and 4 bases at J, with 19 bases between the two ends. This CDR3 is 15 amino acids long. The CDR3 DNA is TGTGCCAGCACTATCGAAGGCGGGGCGGGAGAGACCCAGTACTTC. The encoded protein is CASTIEGGAGETQYF. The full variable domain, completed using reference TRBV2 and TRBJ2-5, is EPEVTQTPSHQVTQMGQEVILRCVPISNHLYFYWYRQILGQKVEFLVSFYNNEISEKSEIFDDQFSVERPDGSNFTLKIRSTKLEDSAMYFCASTIEGGAGETQYFGPGTRLLVL.